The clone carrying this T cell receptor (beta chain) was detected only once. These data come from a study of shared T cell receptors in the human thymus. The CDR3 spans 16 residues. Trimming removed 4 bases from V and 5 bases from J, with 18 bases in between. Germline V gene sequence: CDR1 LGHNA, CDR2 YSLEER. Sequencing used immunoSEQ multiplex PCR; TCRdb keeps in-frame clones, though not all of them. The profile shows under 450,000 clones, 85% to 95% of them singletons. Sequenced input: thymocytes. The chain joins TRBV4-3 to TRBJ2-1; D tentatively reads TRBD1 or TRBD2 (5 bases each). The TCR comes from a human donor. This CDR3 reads CASSRRQGPRDNEQFF. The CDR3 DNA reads TGCGCCAGCAGCCGGCGGCAGGGTCCGAGGGACAATGAGCAGTTCTTC.